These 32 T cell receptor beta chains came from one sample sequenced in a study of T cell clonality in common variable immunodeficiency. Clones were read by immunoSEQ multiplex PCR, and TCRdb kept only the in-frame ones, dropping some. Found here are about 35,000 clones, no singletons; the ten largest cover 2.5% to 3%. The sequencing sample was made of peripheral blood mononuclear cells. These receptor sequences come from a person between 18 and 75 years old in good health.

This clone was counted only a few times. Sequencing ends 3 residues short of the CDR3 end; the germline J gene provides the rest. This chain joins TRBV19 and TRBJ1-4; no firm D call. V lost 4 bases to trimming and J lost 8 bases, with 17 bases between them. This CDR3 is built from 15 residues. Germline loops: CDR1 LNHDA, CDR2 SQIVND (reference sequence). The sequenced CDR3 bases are TGTGCCAGTAGTACAAATGGAGACCTCGGGGAAAAA. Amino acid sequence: CASSTNGDLGEK. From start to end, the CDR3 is CASSTNGDLGEKLFF.

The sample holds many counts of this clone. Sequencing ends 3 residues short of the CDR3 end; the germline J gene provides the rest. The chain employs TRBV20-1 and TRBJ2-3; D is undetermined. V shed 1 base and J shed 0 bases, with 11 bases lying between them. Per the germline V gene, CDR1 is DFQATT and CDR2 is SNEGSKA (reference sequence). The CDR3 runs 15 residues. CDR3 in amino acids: CSARVNSRSTDTQYF. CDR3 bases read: TGCAGTGCTAGAGTTAACAGTCGTAGCACAGATACG.

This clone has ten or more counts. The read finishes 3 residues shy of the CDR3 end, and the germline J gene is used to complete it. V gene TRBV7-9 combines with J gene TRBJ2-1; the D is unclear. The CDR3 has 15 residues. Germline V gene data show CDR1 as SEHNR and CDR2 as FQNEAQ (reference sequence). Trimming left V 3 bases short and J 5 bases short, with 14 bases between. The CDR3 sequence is CASSFIQLLDNEQFF. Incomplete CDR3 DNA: TGTGCCAGCAGCTTCATTCAACTATTGGACAATGAG.

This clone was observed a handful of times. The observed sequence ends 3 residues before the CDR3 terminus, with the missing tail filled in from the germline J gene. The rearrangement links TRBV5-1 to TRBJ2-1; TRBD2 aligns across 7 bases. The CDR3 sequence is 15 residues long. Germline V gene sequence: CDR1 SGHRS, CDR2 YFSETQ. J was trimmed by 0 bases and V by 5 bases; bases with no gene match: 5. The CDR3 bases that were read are TGCGCCAGCAGGACTAGCCCGAGCTCCTACAATGAG. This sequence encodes CASRTSPSSYNE. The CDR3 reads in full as CASRTSPSSYNEQFF.

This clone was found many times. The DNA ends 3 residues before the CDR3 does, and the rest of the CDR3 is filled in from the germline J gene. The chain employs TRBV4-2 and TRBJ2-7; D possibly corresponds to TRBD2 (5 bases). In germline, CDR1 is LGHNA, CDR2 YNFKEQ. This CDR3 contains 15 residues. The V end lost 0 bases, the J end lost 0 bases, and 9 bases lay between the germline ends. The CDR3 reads CASSQDAAGSYEQYF. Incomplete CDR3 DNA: TGTGCCAGCAGCCAAGATGCGGCGGGCTCCTACGAG.

The part of the CDR3 DNA that was read is TGTGCCAGCAGTGAACGACTAGCGGGAGGGGGCTACGAC. This translates into CASSERLAGGGYD. The full CDR3 protein reads CASSERLAGGGYDYTF. This chain links TRBV6-1 with TRBJ1-2; 7 bases map to TRBD1. The read finishes 3 residues shy of the CDR3 end, and the germline J gene is used to complete it. Germline values: CDR1 MNHNS, CDR2 SASEGT. The CDR3 loop spans 16 amino acids.

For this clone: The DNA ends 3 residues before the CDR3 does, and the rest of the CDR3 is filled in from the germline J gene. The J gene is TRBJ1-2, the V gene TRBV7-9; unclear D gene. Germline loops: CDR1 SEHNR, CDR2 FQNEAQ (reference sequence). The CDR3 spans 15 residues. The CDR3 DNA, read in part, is TGTGCCAGCAGCTTAGTTTCCACTACCCAAAGCGAC. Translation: CASSLVSTTQSD. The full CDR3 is CASSLVSTTQSDYTF.

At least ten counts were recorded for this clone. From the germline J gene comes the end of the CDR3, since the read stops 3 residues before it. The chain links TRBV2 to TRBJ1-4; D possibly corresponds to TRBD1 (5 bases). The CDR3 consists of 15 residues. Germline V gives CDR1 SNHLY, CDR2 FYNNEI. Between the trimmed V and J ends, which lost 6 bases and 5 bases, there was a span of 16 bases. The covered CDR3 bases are TGTGCCAGCAGCCCCAGCGGGGGTCGGAATGAAAAA. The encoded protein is CASSPSGGRNEK. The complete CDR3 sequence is CASSPSGGRNEKLFF.

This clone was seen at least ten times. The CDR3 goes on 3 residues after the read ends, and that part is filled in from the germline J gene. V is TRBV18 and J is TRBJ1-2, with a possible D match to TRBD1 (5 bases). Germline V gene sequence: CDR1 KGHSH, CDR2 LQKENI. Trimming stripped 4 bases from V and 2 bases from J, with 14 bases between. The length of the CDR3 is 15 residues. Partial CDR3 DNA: TGTGCCAGCTCACAGCCTGGGGAGGGGAACTATGGC. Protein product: CASSQPGEGNYG. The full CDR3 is CASSQPGEGNYGYTF.

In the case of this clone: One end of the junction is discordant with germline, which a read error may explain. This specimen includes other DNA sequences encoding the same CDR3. The CDR3 protein is CASLGGVGNTIYF. The sequenced CDR3 bases are TGTGCCAGCCTCGGAGGGGTTGGAAACACA. The rearrangement joins TRBV19 to TRBJ1-3, with D tentatively TRBD1 (5 bases). The CDR3 goes on 3 residues after the read ends, and that part is filled in from the germline J gene. The CDR3 loop spans 13 amino acids. In germline, CDR1 is LNHDA, CDR2 SQIVND (reference sequence).

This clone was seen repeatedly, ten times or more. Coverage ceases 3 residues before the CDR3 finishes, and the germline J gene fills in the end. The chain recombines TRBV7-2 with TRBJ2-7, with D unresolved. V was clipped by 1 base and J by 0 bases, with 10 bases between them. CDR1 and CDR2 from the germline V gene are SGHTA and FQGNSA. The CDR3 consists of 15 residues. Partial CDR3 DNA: TGTGCCAGCAGCTTAGGGGCTGTATACTCCTACGAG. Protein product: CASSLGAVYSYE. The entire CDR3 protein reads CASSLGAVYSYEQYF.

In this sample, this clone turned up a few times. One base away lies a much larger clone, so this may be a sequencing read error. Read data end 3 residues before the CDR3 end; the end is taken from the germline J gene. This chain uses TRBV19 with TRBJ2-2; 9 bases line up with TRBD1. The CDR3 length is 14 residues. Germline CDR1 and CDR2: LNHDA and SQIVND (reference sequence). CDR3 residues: CASSVQGAREKLFF. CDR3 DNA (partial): TGTGCCAGTAGCGTACAGGGGGCGCGTGAAAAG.

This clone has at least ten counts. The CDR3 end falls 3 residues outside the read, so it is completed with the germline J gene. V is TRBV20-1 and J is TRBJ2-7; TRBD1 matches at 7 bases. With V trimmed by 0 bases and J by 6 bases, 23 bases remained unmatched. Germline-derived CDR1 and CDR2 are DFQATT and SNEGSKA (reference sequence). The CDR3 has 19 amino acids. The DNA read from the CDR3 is TGCAGTGCTAGAGATCTGCTGGGTAGGGGGCGCCTGGGAGAACGCGAG. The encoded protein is CSARDLLGRGRLGERE. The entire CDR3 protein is CSARDLLGRGRLGEREQYF.

CDR3 DNA, as far as it was read: TGTGCCTTAGGGGTTGAC. Translation gives CALGVD. The complete CDR3 protein is CALGVDYTF. This chain connects TRBV30 to TRBJ1-2; D perhaps matches TRBD1 (5 bases). The read finishes 3 residues shy of the CDR3 end, and the germline J gene is used to complete it. Germline V CDR1 and CDR2: GTSNPN, SVGIG (reference sequence). The CDR3 is made up of 9 amino acids.

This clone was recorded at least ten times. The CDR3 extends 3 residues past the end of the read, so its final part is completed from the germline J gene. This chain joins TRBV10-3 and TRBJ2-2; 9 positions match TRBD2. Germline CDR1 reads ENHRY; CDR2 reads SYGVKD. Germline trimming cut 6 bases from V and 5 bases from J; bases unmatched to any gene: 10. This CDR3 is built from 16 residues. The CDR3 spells CAISLIAGVRTGELFF. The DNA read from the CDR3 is TGTGCCATCAGCCTAATAGCGGGAGTACGAACCGGGGAG.

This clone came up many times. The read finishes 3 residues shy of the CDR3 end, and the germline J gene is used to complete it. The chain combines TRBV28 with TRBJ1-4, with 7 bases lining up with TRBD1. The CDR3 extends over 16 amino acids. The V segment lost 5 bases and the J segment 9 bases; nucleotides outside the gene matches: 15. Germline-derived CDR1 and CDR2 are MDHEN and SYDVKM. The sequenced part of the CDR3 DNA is TGTGCCAGCAGTACCGCTCGGACAGGACTAAATAAAAAA. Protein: CASSTARTGLNKK. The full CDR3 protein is CASSTARTGLNKKLFF.

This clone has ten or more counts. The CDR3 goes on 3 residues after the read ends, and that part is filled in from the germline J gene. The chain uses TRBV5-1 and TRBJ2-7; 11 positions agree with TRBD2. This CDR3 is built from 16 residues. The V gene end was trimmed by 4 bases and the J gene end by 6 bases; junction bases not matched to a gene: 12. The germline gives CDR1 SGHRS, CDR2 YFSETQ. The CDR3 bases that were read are TGCGCCAGCAGCCACCGGCTAGCGGGAGGTATCTCCGAG. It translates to CASSHRLAGGISE. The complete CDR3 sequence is CASSHRLAGGISEQYF.

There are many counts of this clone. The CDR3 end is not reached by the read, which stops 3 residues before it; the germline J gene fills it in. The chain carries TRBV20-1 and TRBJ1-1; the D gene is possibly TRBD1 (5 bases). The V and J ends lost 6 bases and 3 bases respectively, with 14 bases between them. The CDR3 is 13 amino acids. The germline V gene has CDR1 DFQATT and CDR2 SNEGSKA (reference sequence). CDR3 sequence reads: CSATLQGDTEAFF. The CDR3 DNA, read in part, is TGCAGTGCAACATTGCAGGGTGACACTGAA.

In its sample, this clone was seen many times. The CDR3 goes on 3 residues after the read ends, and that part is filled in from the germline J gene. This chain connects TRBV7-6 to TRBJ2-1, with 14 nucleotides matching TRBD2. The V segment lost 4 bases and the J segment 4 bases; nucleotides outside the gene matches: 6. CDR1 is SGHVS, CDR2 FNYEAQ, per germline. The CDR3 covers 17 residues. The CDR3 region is CASSSPGLAGEYNEQFF. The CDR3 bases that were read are TGTGCCAGCAGCTCTCCGGGACTAGCGGGAGAGTACAATGAG.

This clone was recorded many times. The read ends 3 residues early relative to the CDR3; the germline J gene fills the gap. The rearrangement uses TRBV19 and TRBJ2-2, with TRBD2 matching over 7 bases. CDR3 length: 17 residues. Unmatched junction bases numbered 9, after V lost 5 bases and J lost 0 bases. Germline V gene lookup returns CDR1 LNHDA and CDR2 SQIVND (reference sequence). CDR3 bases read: TGTGCCAGTAGTCCGGGACTATCCTCGGCGAACACCGGGGAG. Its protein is CASSPGLSSANTGE. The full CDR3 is CASSPGLSSANTGELFF.

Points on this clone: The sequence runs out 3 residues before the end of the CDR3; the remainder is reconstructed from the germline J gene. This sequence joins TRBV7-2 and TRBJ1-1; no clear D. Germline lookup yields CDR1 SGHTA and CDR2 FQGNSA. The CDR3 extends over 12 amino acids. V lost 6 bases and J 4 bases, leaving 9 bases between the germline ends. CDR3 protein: CASRRYGTEAFF. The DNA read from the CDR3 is TGTGCCAGCAGGCGTTATGGCACTGAA.

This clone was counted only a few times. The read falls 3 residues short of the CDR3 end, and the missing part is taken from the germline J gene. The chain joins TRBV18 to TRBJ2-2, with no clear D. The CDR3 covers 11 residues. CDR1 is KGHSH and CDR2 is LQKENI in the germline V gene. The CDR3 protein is CASSRDEKLFF. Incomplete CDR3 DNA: TGTGCCAGCTCACGCGATGAAAAG.

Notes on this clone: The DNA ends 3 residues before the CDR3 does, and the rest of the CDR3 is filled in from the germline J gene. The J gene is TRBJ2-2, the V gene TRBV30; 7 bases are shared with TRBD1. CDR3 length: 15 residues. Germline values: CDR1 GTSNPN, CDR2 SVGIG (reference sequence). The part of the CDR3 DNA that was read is TGTGCCTCCACGGACAGGAGGTCCTATAATTCACCG. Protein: CASTDRRSYNSP. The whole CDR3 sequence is CASTDRRSYNSPLFF. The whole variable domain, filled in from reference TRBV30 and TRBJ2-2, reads SQTIHQWPATLVQPVGSPLSLECTVEGTSNPNLYWYRQAAGRGLQLLFYSVGIGQISSEVPQNLSASRPQDRQFILSSKKLLLSDSGFYLCASTDRRSYNSPLFFGEGSRLTVL.

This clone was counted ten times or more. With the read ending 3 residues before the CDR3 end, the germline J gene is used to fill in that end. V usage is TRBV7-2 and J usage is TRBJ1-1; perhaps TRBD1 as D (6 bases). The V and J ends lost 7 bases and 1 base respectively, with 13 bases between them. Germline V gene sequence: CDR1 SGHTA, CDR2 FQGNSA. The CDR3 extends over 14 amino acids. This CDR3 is CASTLGGRNTEAFF. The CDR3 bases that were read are TGTGCCAGCACCTTGGGGGGGCGGAACACTGAA.

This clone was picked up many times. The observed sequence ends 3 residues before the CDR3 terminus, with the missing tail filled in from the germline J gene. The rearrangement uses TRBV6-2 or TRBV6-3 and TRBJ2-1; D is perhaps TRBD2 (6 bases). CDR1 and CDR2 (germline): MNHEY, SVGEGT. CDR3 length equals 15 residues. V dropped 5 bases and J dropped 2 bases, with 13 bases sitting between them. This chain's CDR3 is CASSSPGLPYNEQFF. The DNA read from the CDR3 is TGTGCCAGCAGTAGCCCCGGACTACCCTACAATGAG.

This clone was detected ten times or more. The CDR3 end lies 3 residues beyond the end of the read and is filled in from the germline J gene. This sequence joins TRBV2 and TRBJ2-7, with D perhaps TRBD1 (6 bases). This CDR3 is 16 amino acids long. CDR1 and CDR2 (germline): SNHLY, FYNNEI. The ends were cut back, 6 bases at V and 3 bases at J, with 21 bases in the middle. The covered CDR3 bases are TGTGCCAGCAGGGACCCCGGACAGTCCGACCACTACGAG. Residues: CASRDPGQSDHYE. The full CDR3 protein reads CASRDPGQSDHYEQYF.

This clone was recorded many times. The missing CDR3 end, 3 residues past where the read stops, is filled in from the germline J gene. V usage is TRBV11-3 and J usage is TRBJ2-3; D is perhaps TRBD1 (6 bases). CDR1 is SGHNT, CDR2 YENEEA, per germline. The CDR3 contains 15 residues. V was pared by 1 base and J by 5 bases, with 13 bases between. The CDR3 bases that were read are TGTGCCAGCAGCTTAGGCCGGGACACTAGAGATACG. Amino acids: CASSLGRDTRDT. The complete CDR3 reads CASSLGRDTRDTQYF.

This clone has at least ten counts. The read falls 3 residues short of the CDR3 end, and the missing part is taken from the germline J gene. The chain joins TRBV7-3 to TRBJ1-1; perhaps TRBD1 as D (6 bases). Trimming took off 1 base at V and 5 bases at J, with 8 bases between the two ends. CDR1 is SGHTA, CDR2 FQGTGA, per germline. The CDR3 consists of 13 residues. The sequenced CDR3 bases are TGTGCCAGCAGCTTAATGCAGGGGACTGAA. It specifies CASSLMQGTE. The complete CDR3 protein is CASSLMQGTEAFF.

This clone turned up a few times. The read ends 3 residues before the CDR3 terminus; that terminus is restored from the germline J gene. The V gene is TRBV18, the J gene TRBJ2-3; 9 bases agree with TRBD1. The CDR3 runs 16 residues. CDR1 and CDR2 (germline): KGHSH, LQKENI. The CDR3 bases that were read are TGTGCCAGCTCACCACCGACCGGGACAGGGCGGAGGACG. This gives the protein CASSPPTGTGRRT. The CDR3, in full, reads CASSPPTGTGRRTQYF.

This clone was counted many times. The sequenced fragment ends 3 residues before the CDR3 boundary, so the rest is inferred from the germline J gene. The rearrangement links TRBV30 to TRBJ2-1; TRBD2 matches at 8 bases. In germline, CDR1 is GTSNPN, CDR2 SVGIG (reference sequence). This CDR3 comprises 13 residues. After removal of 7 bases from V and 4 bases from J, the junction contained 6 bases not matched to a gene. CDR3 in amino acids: CASTRGDYNEQFF. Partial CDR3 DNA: TGTGCCTCTACGCGGGGGGATTACAATGAG. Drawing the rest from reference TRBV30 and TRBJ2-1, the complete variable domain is SQTIHQWPATLVQPVGSPLSLECTVEGTSNPNLYWYRQAAGRGLQLLFYSVGIGQISSEVPQNLSASRPQDRQFILSSKKLLLSDSGFYLCASTRGDYNEQFFGPGTRLTVL.

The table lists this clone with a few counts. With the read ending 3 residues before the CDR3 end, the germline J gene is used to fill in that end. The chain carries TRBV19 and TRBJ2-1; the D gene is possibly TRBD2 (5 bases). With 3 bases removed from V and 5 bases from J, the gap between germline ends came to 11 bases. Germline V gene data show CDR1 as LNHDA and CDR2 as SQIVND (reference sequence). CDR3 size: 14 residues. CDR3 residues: CASSIGRANNEQFF. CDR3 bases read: TGTGCCAGTAGTATTGGGCGGGCTAACAATGAG.

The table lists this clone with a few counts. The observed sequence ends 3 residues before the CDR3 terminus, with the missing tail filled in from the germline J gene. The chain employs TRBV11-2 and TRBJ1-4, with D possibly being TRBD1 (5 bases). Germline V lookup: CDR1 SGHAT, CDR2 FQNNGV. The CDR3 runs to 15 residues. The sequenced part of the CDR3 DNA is TGTGCCAGCAGCTTGTCAGCCGAGGGGAATTCACCA. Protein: CASSLSAEGNSP. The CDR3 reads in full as CASSLSAEGNSPLFF.